Below, 17 T cell receptor beta chains from the same sample are listed, as sequenced in a study of blood T cells in healthy people across ages. It was with a sample-barcoded 5' primer and a J-beta primer mix that a second PCR of roughly 6 to 12 cycles was run. TCRdb used MiXCR to reprocess the 5' RACE reads, holding one entry per CDR3 protein. Here the sample spans roughly 2 million distinct CDR3 sequences, roughly 52% being singletons. Sample: blood. The origin of the receptors is a woman between 40 and 50 years old in good health.

The chain joins TRBV7-2 to TRBJ1-5; no reliable D call. This CDR3 is built from 15 residues. Trimming removed 1 base at V and 5 bases at J, with 12 bases between. Germline V gene lookup returns CDR1 SGHTA and CDR2 FQGNSA. CDR3 loop: CASSLDADRYQPQHF. CDR3 nucleotides: TGTGCCAGCAGCTTAGACGCTGATAGGTATCAGCCCCAGCATTTT.

In this sample, this clonotype turned up a few times. This CDR3 is CSARGIGRWVDEQFF. DNA for the CDR3: TGCAGTGCTAGGGGGATTGGGCGGTGGGTGGATGAGCAGTTCTTC. The V call is TRBV20-1, the J call TRBJ2-1; D call uncertain. Germline V gene sequence: CDR1 DFQATT, CDR2 SNEGSKA (reference sequence). With 3 bases removed from V and 8 bases from J, the gap between germline ends came to 20 bases. The CDR3 is 15 amino acids.

In its sample, this clonotype was seen a few times. The chain carries TRBV6-2 or TRBV6-3 and TRBJ2-1, with 11 bases identical to TRBD2. Germline assignment: CDR1 MNHEY and CDR2 SVGEGT. The CDR3 spans 16 residues. With 2 bases clipped from V and 3 bases from J, the junction kept 3 bases outside the gene matches. CDR3 region: CASSYHLAGGYNEQFF. The CDR3 nucleotides read TGTGCCAGCAGTTACCATCTAGCGGGGGGCTACAATGAGCAGTTCTTC.

CDR3 amino acids: CASSSPGVPYEQYF. The CDR3 DNA is TGTGCCAGCAGTTCCCCAGGGGTCCCCTACGAGCAGTACTTC. The chain carries TRBV6-5 and TRBJ2-7, with D possibly matching TRBD1 (6 bases). The CDR3 totals 14 residues. V lost 4 bases to trimming and J lost 2 bases, with 12 bases between them. Germline lookup yields CDR1 MNHEY and CDR2 SVGAGI.

The chain links TRBV28 to TRBJ2-1; possible D gene TRBD2, 6 bases. Trimming removed 6 bases from V and 4 bases from J, with 19 bases in between. CDR1 is MDHEN, CDR2 SYDVKM, per germline. This CDR3 has 16 amino acids. The CDR3 protein is CASREMPGVRYNEQFF. CDR3 sequence (DNA): TGTGCCAGCAGAGAGATGCCGGGGGTACGGTACAATGAGCAGTTCTTC.

The gene calls are TRBV24-1 and TRBJ2-4, with D maybe TRBD1 (6 bases). Germline V gene data show CDR1 as KGHDR and CDR2 as SFDVKD. The CDR3 spans 15 residues. Trimming stripped 4 bases from V and 4 bases from J, with 13 bases between. The CDR3 bases are TGTGCCACCAGTGAGCTACAGGGTGAGAAAAACATTCAGTACTTC. Encoded protein: CATSELQGEKNIQYF.

The V call is TRBV6-5, the J call TRBJ2-1, with a possible D match to TRBD1 (6 bases). The CDR3 has 13 residues. Per germline, CDR1 MNHEY and CDR2 SVGAGI. V was clipped by 0 bases and J by 7 bases, with 7 bases between them. This CDR3 is CASSYSDRNEQFF. The CDR3 region has the DNA TGTGCCAGCAGTTACTCCGACAGGAATGAGCAGTTCTTC.

This clonotype turned up a few times. The chain recombines TRBV25-1 with TRBJ2-7; 7 positions agree with TRBD1. Trimming removed 3 bases from V and 2 bases from J; junction bases left unmatched: 1. The CDR3 contains 13 residues. Looked up from germline, CDR1 is MGHDK and CDR2 is SYGVNS. This CDR3 reads CASSDGTAYEQYF. CDR3 DNA: TGTGCCAGCAGTGACGGGACAGCCTACGAGCAGTACTTC.

This chain links TRBV13 with TRBJ1-6; no reliable D call. The CDR3 spans 14 residues. V shed 5 bases and J shed 10 bases, with 15 bases lying between them. In germline, CDR1 is PRHDT, CDR2 FYEKMQ (reference sequence). The CDR3 protein is CASSPNGLGSPLHF. As DNA, the CDR3 is TGTGCCAGCAGCCCCAACGGTTTGGGATCACCCCTCCACTTT.

This clonotype was detected once. The CDR3 coding sequence is TGTGCCAGCAGTTTCCGGGGGGGGTTTGAAAAACTGTTTTTT. Translated, it gives CASSFRGGFEKLFF. The chain employs TRBV27 and TRBJ1-4; tentative D call: TRBD1 (5 bases). With 3 bases removed from V and 7 bases from J, the gap between germline ends came to 12 bases. Germline CDR1 MNHEY, CDR2 SMNVEV (reference sequence). CDR3 length equals 14 residues.

The chain combines TRBV2 with TRBJ2-5; D is unclear. Trimming pared 3 bases from V and 11 bases from J, leaving 16 bases between. Germline loops: CDR1 SNHLY, CDR2 FYNNEI. This CDR3 is built from 13 residues. As DNA, the CDR3 is TGTGCCAGCAGTGAGCCACTGGCTAATGAGCAGTACTTC. Its protein product is CASSEPLANEQYF.

V gene TRBV5-1 combines with J gene TRBJ2-5; TRBD2 agrees at 9 bases. CDR1 and CDR2 (germline): SGHRS, YFSETQ. This CDR3 has 15 residues. J lost 4 bases, V lost 4 bases, and 8 bases had no gene match. The chain's CDR3 is CASSASGTAIETQYF. The CDR3 DNA follows: TGCGCCAGCAGCGCTAGCGGGACAGCCATAGAGACCCAGTACTTC.

This chain joins TRBV29-1 and TRBJ2-7; a possible D gene is TRBD1 (6 bases). Germline assignment: CDR1 SQVTM and CDR2 ANQGSEA. Trimming removed 5 bases from V and 2 bases from J, with 16 bases in between. The CDR3 is made up of 14 amino acids. The CDR3 sequence: CSVWNGQPPYEQYF. CDR3 DNA sequence: TGCAGCGTTTGGAATGGACAGCCCCCCTACGAGCAGTACTTC.

The genes are TRBV9 and TRBJ2-3; 7 bases are a match to TRBD1. CDR3 length: 13 residues. Germline CDR1 SGDLS, CDR2 YYNGEE. V trimming: 4 bases; J trimming: 6 bases; junction bases outside the gene matches: 5. CDR3 sequence reads: CASSYQGEDTQYF. CDR3 nucleotide sequence: TGTGCCAGCAGCTATCAGGGGGAGGATACGCAGTATTTT.

The chain couples TRBV29-1 to TRBJ2-7; D perhaps matches TRBD1 (5 bases). The CDR3 runs 11 residues. The germline V gene encodes CDR1 SQVTM and CDR2 ANQGSEA. The V gene lost 6 bases and the J gene lost 6 bases, with 12 bases spanning the gap. Here the CDR3 reads CSVLQDGEQYF. As DNA, the CDR3 is TGCAGCGTCCTACAGGACGGCGAGCAGTACTTC.

This clonotype occurred once. The chain recombines TRBV6-2 or TRBV6-3 with TRBJ2-7, with D perhaps matching TRBD2 (5 bases). Germline CDR1 MNHEY, CDR2 SVGEGT. The CDR3 is 14 residues long. The V and J ends lost 2 bases and 1 base respectively, with 9 bases between them. The CDR3, as DNA: TGTGCCAGCAGTTACGCACGGGGATCCTACGAGCAGTACTTC. Its translation: CASSYARGSYEQYF.

This clonotype has only a few counts. The CDR3: CASSQGEDRGGETQYF. CDR3 DNA sequence: TGCGCCAGCAGCCAAGGGGAGGACAGGGGTGGAGAGACCCAGTACTTC. The chain is built from TRBV4-3 and TRBJ2-5; the match to TRBD1 covers 9 bases. CDR3 length equals 16 residues. Germline lookup yields CDR1 LGHNA and CDR2 YSLEER. V lost 1 base to trimming and J lost 4 bases; unmatched junction nucleotides: 7.